This TCR beta chain was profiled in a study of cytomegalovirus exposure and HLA in healthy donors. PCR primers comprised 60 Vbeta and 13 Jbeta primers. The protocol was immunoSEQ multiplex PCR, while the TCRdb copy is restricted to in-frame clones and leaves out a portion. The repertoire includes fewer than 75,000 clones, about four fifths of them detected once, and about 4.5% sits in the top ten. V was clipped by 6 bases and J by 7 bases; unmatched bases: 8. The CDR3 totals 15 residues. The V gene's germline CDR1 is SGHVS and CDR2 FQNEAQ. Material for sequencing was PBMCs. The chain uses TRBV7-8 and TRBJ2-1; 11 nucleotides match TRBD2. The source is a woman aged 25 to 39 in good health and CMV-seronegative. The CDR3 nucleotides are TGTGCCAGCAGGCCGGGACTAGCGGAGACAAATGAGCAGTTCTTC. Protein: CASRPGLAETNEQFF. Full variable domain (outside the CDR3, taken from reference TRBV7-8 and TRBJ2-1): GAGVSQSPRYKVAKRGQDVALRCDPISGHVSLFWYQQALGQGPEFLTYFQNEAQLDKSGLPSDRFFAERPEGSVSTLKIQRTQQEDSAVYLCASRPGLAETNEQFFGPGTRLTVL.